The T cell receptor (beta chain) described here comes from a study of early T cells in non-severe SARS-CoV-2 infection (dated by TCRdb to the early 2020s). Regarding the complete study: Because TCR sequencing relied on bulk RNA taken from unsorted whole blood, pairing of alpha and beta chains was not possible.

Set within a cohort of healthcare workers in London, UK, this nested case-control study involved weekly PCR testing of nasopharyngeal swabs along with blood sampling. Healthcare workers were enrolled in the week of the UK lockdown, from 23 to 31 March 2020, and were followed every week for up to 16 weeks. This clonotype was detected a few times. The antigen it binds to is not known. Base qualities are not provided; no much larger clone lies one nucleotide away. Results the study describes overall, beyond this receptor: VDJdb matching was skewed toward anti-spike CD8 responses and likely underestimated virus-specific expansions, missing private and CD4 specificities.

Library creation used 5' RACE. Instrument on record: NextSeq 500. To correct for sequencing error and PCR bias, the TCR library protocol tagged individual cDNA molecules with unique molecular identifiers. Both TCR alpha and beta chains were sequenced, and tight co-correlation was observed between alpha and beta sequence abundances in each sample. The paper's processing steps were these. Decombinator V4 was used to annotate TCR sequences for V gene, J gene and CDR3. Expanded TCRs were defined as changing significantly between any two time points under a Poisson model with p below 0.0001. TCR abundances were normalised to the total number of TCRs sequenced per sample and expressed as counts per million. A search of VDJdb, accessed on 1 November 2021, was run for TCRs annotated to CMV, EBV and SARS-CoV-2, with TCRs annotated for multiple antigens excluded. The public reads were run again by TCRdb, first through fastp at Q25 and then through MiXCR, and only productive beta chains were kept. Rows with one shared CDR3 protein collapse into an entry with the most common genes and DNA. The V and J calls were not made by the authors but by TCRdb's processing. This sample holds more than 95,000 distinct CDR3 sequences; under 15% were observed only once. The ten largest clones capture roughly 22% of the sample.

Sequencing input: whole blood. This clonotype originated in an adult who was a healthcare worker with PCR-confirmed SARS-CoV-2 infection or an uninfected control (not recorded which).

Read as DNA, the sequence is TGCAGTGCTAGTAGGGCTACGTCGCCGTTTTACAATGAGCAGTTCTTC. This encodes CSASRATSPFYNEQFF. The sequence is built from TRBV20-1 and TRBJ2-1, with the D gene too uncertain to name. The germline V gene (reference sequence) provides CDR1 DFQATT and CDR2 SNEGSKA. V lost 3 bases and J lost 4 bases; the stretch between them is 19 bases long. The CDR3, from cysteine to phenylalanine, totals 16 residues. Just CDR3 DNA is preserved here, 48 bases in frame from base 1.